This T cell receptor (beta chain) appears in the sequencing data of a study of identical twins. Trimming left V 5 bases short and J 4 bases short, with 15 bases between. Germline V lookup: CDR1 MNHNS, CDR2 SASEGT. This CDR3 contains 14 residues. A single record per CDR3 protein comes from TCRdb applying MiXCR to the 5' RACE reads. The data hold hundreds of thousands of distinct CDR3 sequences, with approximately 24% observed a single time. The same sample was also studied in work on T cells expressing NK-cell markers.

This chain joins TRBV6-1 and TRBJ2-7, with D possibly being TRBD2 (6 bases). The source of this sequence is a woman aged 18-29 years in good health. Input material: CD4+ T cells sorted from blood. The CDR3 region has the DNA TGTGCCAGCAGTAGCGTGGGGGGAGGATACGAGCAGTACTTC. It translates to CASSSVGGGYEQYF.